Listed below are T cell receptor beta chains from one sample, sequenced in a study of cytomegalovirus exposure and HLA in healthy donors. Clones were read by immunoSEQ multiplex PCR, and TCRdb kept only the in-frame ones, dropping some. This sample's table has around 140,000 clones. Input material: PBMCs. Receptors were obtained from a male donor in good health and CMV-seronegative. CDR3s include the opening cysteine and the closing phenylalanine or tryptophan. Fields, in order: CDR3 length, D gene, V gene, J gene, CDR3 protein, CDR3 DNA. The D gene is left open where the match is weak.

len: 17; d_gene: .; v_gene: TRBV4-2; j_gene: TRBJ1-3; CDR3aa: CASSQEFRRGSGNTIYF; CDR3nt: TGTGCCAGCAGCCAAGAGTTTCGGCGGGGCTCTGGAAACACCATATATTTT
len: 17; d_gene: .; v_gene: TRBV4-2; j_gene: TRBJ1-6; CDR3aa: CASSRGSSAGNNSPLHF; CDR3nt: TGTGCCAGCAGCCGTGGTTCGTCAGCAGGGAACAATTCACCCCTCCACTTT
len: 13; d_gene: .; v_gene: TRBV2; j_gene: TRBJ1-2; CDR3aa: CASRGIDSYGYTF; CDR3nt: TGTGCCAGCAGGGGAATAGACAGCTATGGCTACACCTTC
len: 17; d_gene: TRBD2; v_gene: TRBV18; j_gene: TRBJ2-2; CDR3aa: CASSPLGLAGGTGELFF; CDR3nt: TGTGCCAGCTCACCACTCGGACTAGCGGGAGGTACTGGGGAGCTGTTTTTT
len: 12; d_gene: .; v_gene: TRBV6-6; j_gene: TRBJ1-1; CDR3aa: CASSYQNTEAFF; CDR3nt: TGTGCCAGCAGTTACCAGAACACTGAAGCTTTCTTT
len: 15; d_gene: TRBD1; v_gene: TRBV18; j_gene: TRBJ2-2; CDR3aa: CASSPRDRVTGELFF; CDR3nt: TGTGCCAGCTCTCCCCGGGACAGGGTCACCGGGGAGCTGTTTTTT
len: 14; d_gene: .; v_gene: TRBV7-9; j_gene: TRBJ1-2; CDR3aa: CASSPNTGTGGYTF; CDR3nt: TGTGCCAGCAGCCCCAATACCGGAACGGGGGGCTACACCTTC
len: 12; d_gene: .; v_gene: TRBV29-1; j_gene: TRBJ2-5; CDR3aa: CSAGGARETQYF; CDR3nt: TGCAGCGCCGGTGGGGCTAGGGAGACCCAGTACTTC
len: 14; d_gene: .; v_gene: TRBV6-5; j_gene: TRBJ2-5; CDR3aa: CASSLGLDGGTQYF; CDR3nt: TGTGCCAGCAGCCTCGGACTCGATGGAGGGACCCAGTACTTC
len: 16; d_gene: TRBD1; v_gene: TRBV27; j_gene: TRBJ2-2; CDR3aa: CASSLGTGMNTGELFF; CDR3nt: TGTGCCAGCAGTTTAGGGACAGGAATGAACACCGGGGAGCTGTTTTTT
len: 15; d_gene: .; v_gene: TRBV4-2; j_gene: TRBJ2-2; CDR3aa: CASSLERGGTGELFF; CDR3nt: TGTGCCAGCAGCCTGGAAAGGGGGGGCACCGGGGAGCTGTTTTTT
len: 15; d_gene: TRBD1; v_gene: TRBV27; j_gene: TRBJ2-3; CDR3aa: CASSTGQGSPDTQYF; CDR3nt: TGTGCCAGCAGTACCGGACAGGGGAGTCCGGATACGCAGTATTTT
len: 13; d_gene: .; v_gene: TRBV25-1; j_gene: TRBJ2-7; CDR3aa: CASSDLGAYEQYF; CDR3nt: TGTGCCAGCAGTGATCTGGGGGCGTACGAGCAGTACTTC
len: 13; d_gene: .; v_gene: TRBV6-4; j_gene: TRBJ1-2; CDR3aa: CASSRGGFYGYTF; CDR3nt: TGTGCCAGCAGTCGGGGGGGCTTCTATGGCTACACCTTC
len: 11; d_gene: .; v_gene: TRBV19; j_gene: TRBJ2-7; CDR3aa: CASSEAYEQYF; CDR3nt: TGTGCCAGTAGTGAGGCCTACGAGCAGTACTTC
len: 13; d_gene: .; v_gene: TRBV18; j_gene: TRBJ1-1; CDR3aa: CASSLIRGTEAFF; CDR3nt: TGTGCCAGCTCACTTATACGCGGTACTGAAGCTTTCTTT
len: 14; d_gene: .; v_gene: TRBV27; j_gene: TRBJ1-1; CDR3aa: CASSFAGLNTEAFF; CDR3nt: TGTGCCAGCAGTTTTGCCGGGTTGAACACTGAAGCTTTCTTT
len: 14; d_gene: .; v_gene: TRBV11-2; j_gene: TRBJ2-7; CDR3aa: CASSLDPGAYEQYF; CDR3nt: TGTGCCAGCAGCTTAGATCCAGGGGCCTACGAGCAGTACTTC
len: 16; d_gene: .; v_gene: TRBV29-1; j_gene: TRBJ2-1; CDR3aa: CSVERGWQGIRNEQFF; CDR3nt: TGCAGCGTTGAAAGGGGGTGGCAGGGTATAAGGAATGAGCAGTTCTTC
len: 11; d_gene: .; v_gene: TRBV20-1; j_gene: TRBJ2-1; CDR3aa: CSAGGRNEQFF; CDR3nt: TGCAGTGCTGGGGGCCGCAATGAGCAGTTCTTC
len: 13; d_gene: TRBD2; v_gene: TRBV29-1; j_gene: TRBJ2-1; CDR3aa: CSAGTSAYNEQFF; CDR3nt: TGCAGCGCCGGGACTAGCGCCTACAATGAGCAGTTCTTC
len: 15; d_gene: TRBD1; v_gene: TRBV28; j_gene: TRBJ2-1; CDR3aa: CASSRGQGPYNEQFF; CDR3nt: TGTGCCAGCAGCCGAGGACAGGGGCCCTACAATGAGCAGTTCTTC
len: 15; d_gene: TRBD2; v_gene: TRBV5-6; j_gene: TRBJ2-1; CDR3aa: CASSLSTSGYNEQFF; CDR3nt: TGTGCCAGCAGCTTGAGTACTAGCGGATACAATGAGCAGTTCTTC
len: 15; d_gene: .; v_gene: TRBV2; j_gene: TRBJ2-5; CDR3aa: CASSQRISYQETQYF; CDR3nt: TGTGCCAGCAGTCAGCGAATCAGTTACCAAGAGACCCAGTACTTC
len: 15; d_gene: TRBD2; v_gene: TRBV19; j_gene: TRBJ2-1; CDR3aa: CASTSKASGSNEQFF; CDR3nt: TGTGCCAGTACCTCTAAAGCTAGCGGGAGCAATGAGCAGTTCTTC
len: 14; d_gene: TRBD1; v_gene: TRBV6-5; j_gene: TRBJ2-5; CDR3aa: CASAWTGPQETQYF; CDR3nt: TGTGCCAGCGCTTGGACAGGGCCCCAAGAGACCCAGTACTTC